The 5 T cell receptor beta chains in this list originate from one sample, sequenced in a study of blood T cell repertoires in COVID-19 (dated by TCRdb to the early 2020s). Library generation was performed with the immunoSEQ multiplex PCR assay. What TCRdb holds here is the immuneACCESS table cut down to in-frame rearrangements. Part of the clones is not present; checked against another copy, under half of the missing clones reflect an unresolved V gene, and the others are unexplained. A total of about 290,000 clones appear in this sample, about 85% of them only once. The ten largest clones add up to 4% to 5% of the sample. Material: peripheral blood. All receptors derive from a woman between 50 and 59 years old with active or convalescent COVID-19.

The chain has TRBV5-4 and TRBJ2-5; 14 bases agree with TRBD2. Germline CDR1 is SGHNT and CDR2 is YYREEE (reference sequence). J gave up 5 bases and V 3 bases, and 6 bases lay outside the gene matches. This CDR3 region has 16 residues. CDR3 region: CASSSGLAGVGETQYF. CDR3 DNA sequence: TGTGCCAGCAGCTCGGGACTAGCGGGAGTGGGTGAGACCCAGTACTTC.

This chain joins TRBV5-1 and TRBJ2-7, with 7 bases lining up with TRBD2. This CDR3 contains 14 residues. V was pared by 0 bases and J by 4 bases, with 4 bases of the junction left unmatched. Germline CDR1 and CDR2: SGHRS and YFSETQ. CDR3 protein: CASSLVAGVYEQYF. Written as DNA, the CDR3 is TGCGCCAGCAGCTTGGTGGCGGGAGTGTACGAGCAGTACTTC.

The J gene is TRBJ1-2, the V gene TRBV5-8; no definite D call. Trimming removed 3 bases from V and 2 bases from J, with 11 bases in between. CDR3 length: 14 amino acids. Looked up from germline, CDR1 is SGHTS and CDR2 is YDEGEE. The CDR3 bases are TGTGCCAGCAGCTCCTGGGCCTTGAACTATGGCTACACCTTC. Translation: CASSSWALNYGYTF. The entire variable domain, with the rest obtained from reference TRBV5-8 and TRBJ1-2, is as follows: EAGVTQSPTHLIKTRGQQATLRCSPISGHTSVYWYQQALGLGLQFLLWYDEGEERNRGNFPPRFSGRQFPNYSSELNVNALELEDSALYLCASSSWALNYGYTFGSGTRLTVV.

This rearrangement joins TRBV25-1 to TRBJ2-1; the D gene is possibly TRBD1 (6 bases). V dropped 4 bases and J dropped 7 bases, with 23 bases sitting between them. This CDR3 is 17 amino acids long. Germline V CDR1 and CDR2: MGHDK, SYGVNS. Here the CDR3 reads CASSARTGPLMRNEQFF. The CDR3 bases are TGTGCCAGCAGTGCCCGAACAGGGCCCCTGATGAGGAATGAGCAGTTCTTC.

The chain combines TRBV2 with TRBJ2-1; tentative D call: TRBD2 (6 bases). Germline CDR1 is SNHLY and CDR2 is FYNNEI. With 7 bases removed from V and 8 bases from J, the gap between germline ends came to 18 bases. This CDR3 comprises 14 residues. CDR3: CASTHKAGTHEQFF. CDR3 nucleotide sequence: TGTGCCAGCACCCACAAGGCGGGGACCCATGAGCAGTTCTTC.